These 21 T cell receptor beta chains came from one sample sequenced in a study of T cells in tumors after PD-1 blockade. Produced via immunoSEQ multiplex PCR; TCRdb's table is partial and in-frame only. The sample lists around 34,000 clones, approximately 70% occurring once. The sequencing here drew on PBMCs, taken after anti-PD-1 treatment. Receptors originate from a human donor with basal cell carcinoma.

This sequence joins TRBV5-1 and TRBJ2-2; either TRBD1 or TRBD2 may supply D (5 bases each). Trimming shortened V by 7 bases and J by 4 bases, and 14 bases separated the two germline ends. CDR1 SGHRS and CDR2 YFSETQ come from the germline V gene. The CDR3 length is 14 residues. The DNA of the CDR3 is TGCGCCAGCGGGGGAACAGCCATCACCGGGGAGCTGTTTTTT. Translating it yields CASGGTAITGELFF.

This clone was observed many times. The chain is built from TRBV15 and TRBJ2-1; no firm D call. V was clipped by 1 base and J by 4 bases, with 2 bases between them. There are 12 residues in the CDR3. CDR1 is LNHNV, CDR2 YYDKDF, per germline (reference sequence). The CDR3 region has the DNA TGTGCCACCAGCAGAGGTTACAATGAGCAGTTCTTC. Protein sequence: CATSRGYNEQFF.

CDR3: CASSRYKDRANTGELFF. The CDR3 DNA sequence: TGTGCCAGCAGCCGATATAAGGACAGGGCGAACACCGGGGAGCTGTTTTTT. The V gene is TRBV3-1 (or the pseudogene TRBV3-2), the J gene TRBJ2-2; 8 bases are a match to TRBD1. The V gene's germline CDR1 is LGHDT and CDR2 YNNKEL (reference sequence). Trimming took 4 bases from V and 0 from J; bases not matched to a gene: 7. The CDR3 consists of 17 residues.

The rearrangement joins TRBV6-6 to TRBJ1-5, with D unresolved. Trimming removed 11 bases at V and 1 base at J, with 15 bases between. This CDR3 spans 14 amino acids. Germline V gives CDR1 MNHNY, CDR2 SVGAGI (reference sequence). The CDR3 coding sequence is TGTGCCGGGGTAACTGTACCCAGCAATCAGCCCCAGCATTTT. Its translation: CAGVTVPSNQPQHF.

This clone showed up just once. The chain combines TRBV6-5 with TRBJ1-1, with D maybe TRBD1 (5 bases). Trimming pared 3 bases from V and 5 bases from J, leaving 16 bases between. CDR1 is MNHEY, CDR2 SVGAGI, per germline. This CDR3 spans 15 amino acids. The CDR3: CASSYDKQGRTEAFF. The CDR3 DNA reads TGTGCCAGCAGTTATGATAAGCAGGGTAGGACTGAAGCTTTCTTT.

The rearrangement links TRBV28 to TRBJ2-7, with D hard to call. Trimming pared 6 bases from V and 1 base from J, leaving 10 bases between. This CDR3 comprises 13 residues. Germline values: CDR1 MDHEN, CDR2 SYDVKM. The CDR3 region is CASSPGPSYEQYF. Written as DNA, the CDR3 is TGTGCCAGCAGCCCGGGTCCTTCCTACGAGCAGTACTTC.

The sample holds a few counts of this clone. The chain recombines TRBV5-1 with TRBJ1-2, with D tentatively TRBD1 (5 bases). This CDR3 has 15 amino acids. Per the germline V gene, CDR1 is SGHRS and CDR2 is YFSETQ. V was cut by 0 bases and J by 5 bases, with 14 bases left in between. The CDR3 is CASSLGDPVGYGYTF. CDR3 coding DNA: TGCGCCAGCAGCTTGGGGGACCCGGTAGGGTATGGCTACACCTTC.

This sequence joins TRBV18 and TRBJ1-4, with D possibly being TRBD1 (5 bases). Trimming left V 1 base short and J 4 bases short, with 10 bases between. Germline loops: CDR1 KGHSH, CDR2 LQKENI. The CDR3 extends over 15 amino acids. This CDR3 reads CASSPRQGLNEKLFF. As DNA, the CDR3 is TGTGCCAGCTCACCACGGCAGGGTCTTAATGAAAAACTGTTTTTT.

This chain joins TRBV5-6 and TRBJ2-7; 8 positions match TRBD2. The J segment lost 6 bases and the V segment lost 0 bases, leaving 5 bases of the junction unmatched. Germline CDR1 is SGHDT and CDR2 is YYEEEE. This CDR3 is 14 amino acids long. The CDR3: CASSLAGLGGEQYF. In DNA form, the CDR3 reads TGTGCCAGCAGCTTGGCGGGACTAGGTGGCGAGCAGTACTTC.

The CDR3 sequence: CASSPLNGRGAETQYF. As DNA, the CDR3 is TGCGCCAGCAGCCCCCTGAACGGGAGGGGAGCAGAGACCCAGTACTTC. This rearrangement joins TRBV5-1 to TRBJ2-5; 8 bases are shared with TRBD2. The CDR3 length is 16 residues. Germline assignment: CDR1 SGHRS and CDR2 YFSETQ. With 4 bases clipped from V and 4 bases from J, the junction kept 12 bases outside the gene matches. Based on the CDR3 plus reference TRBV5-1 and TRBJ2-5, the full variable domain is KAGVTQTPRYLIKTRGQQVTLSCSPISGHRSVSWYQQTPGQGLQFLFEYFSETQRNKGNFPGRFSGRQFSNSRSEMNVSTLELGDSALYLCASSPLNGRGAETQYFGPGTRLLVL.

V is TRBV6-5 and J is TRBJ1-5; possibly TRBD1 for D (6 bases). V was cut by 4 bases and J by 7 bases, with 11 bases left in between. Looked up from germline, CDR1 is MNHEY and CDR2 is SVGAGI. The CDR3 totals 13 residues. CDR3 sequence (DNA): TGTGCCAGCAGTTCTACAGGGAGACAGCCCCAGCATTTT. Protein product: CASSSTGRQPQHF.

The chain couples TRBV5-4 to TRBJ2-1, with TRBD2 matching over 11 bases. CDR1 is SGHNT and CDR2 is YYREEE in the germline V gene (reference sequence). After removal of 1 base from V and 4 bases from J, the junction contained 4 bases not matched to a gene. The CDR3 runs 16 residues. CDR3 residues: CASSLPIAGGYNEQFF. The DNA for the CDR3 is TGTGCCAGCAGCTTGCCTATAGCGGGGGGGTACAATGAGCAGTTCTTC. Full variable domain (remainder filled in from reference TRBV5-4 and TRBJ2-1): ETGVTQSPTHLIKTRGQQVTLRCSSQSGHNTVSWYQQALGQGPQFIFQYYREEENGRGNFPPRFSGLQFPNYSSELNVNALELDDSALYLCASSLPIAGGYNEQFFGPGTRLTVL.

CDR3 loop: CASSISRTSGLGNLIRSYNEQFF. CDR3 nucleotide sequence: TGTGCCAGTAGTATATCCCGGACTAGCGGGCTAGGGAATTTGATTCGGTCCTACAATGAGCAGTTCTTC. The chain recombines TRBV19 with TRBJ2-1, with 11 bases lining up with TRBD2. This CDR3 is 23 amino acids long. Germline values: CDR1 LNHDA, CDR2 SQIVND (reference sequence). The trim removed 2 bases at V and 1 base at J, leaving 22 bases unmatched.

The CDR3 loop is CATSWGRSSGNTIYF. CDR3 nucleotide sequence: TGTGCCACCTCCTGGGGCCGGTCCTCTGGAAACACCATATATTTT. The rearrangement uses TRBV19 and TRBJ1-3; tentative D call: TRBD1 (5 bases). Trimming pared 10 bases from V and 0 bases from J, leaving 16 bases between. Per the germline V gene, CDR1 is LNHDA and CDR2 is SQIVND (reference sequence). The CDR3 is 15 amino acids.

A word on this clone: Relative to the germline gene, one junction end is altered; a read error may explain this. The rearrangement links TRBV6-5 to TRBJ2-3; perhaps TRBD2 as D (5 bases). Germline CDR1 and CDR2: MNHEY and SVGAGI. CDR3 length: 13 amino acids. DNA of the CDR3: TGTGCCAGCAGTTACTCCGGACGGGATGGACCGAATTTT. This codes for CASSYSGRDGPNF.

V gene TRBV7-2 combines with J gene TRBJ2-7; weak D call: TRBD1 (5 bases). The CDR3 is made up of 15 amino acids. CDR1 and CDR2 (germline): SGHTA, FQGNSA. Trimming pared 5 bases from V and 3 bases from J, leaving 17 bases between. In DNA, the CDR3 is TGTGCCAGCAGCCCACCTGGCAGGGCCTACTACGAGCAGTACTTC. This gives the protein CASSPPGRAYYEQYF.

This sequence joins TRBV12-3 or TRBV12-4 and TRBJ2-2; no reliable D call. V lost 6 bases to trimming and J lost 5 bases, with 4 bases between them. The CDR3 consists of 11 residues. This CDR3 reads CASRETGELFF. CDR3 DNA sequence: TGTGCCAGCAGGGAAACCGGGGAGCTGTTTTTT.

The chain has TRBV10-3 and TRBJ1-4; D unresolved. In germline, CDR1 is ENHRY, CDR2 SYGVKD. The CDR3 covers 13 residues. V was cut by 4 bases and J by 8 bases, with 11 bases left in between. The CDR3 sequence is CAISAELKEKLFF. The CDR3, as DNA: TGTGCCATCAGTGCGGAACTAAAAGAAAAACTGTTTTTT.

The J gene is TRBJ1-1, the V gene TRBV2, with D perhaps matching TRBD1 (5 bases). This CDR3 contains 13 residues. CDR1 is SNHLY, CDR2 FYNNEI, per germline. V shed 8 bases and J shed 7 bases, with 17 bases lying between them. The DNA of the CDR3 is TGTGCCAGCTTGATTACAGGAACAAGTGAAGCTTTCTTT. It encodes CASLITGTSEAFF.

The chain is built from TRBV5-1 and TRBJ2-7; TRBD2 matches at 10 bases. The J segment lost 2 bases and the V segment lost 6 bases, leaving 2 bases of the junction unmatched. From germline, CDR1 is SGHRS and CDR2 YFSETQ. The CDR3 loop spans 13 amino acids. Here the CDR3 reads CASTSGRAYEQYF. Here the CDR3 DNA reads TGCGCCAGCACCAGCGGGAGGGCCTACGAGCAGTACTTC. Filled out from reference TRBV5-1 and TRBJ2-7, the complete variable domain reads KAGVTQTPRYLIKTRGQQVTLSCSPISGHRSVSWYQQTPGQGLQFLFEYFSETQRNKGNFPGRFSGRQFSNSRSEMNVSTLELGDSALYLCASTSGRAYEQYFGPGTRLTVT.

This chain joins TRBV4-3 and TRBJ2-7; unclear D gene. There are 14 residues in the CDR3. Germline CDR1 is LGHNA and CDR2 is YSLEER. The V end lost 0 bases, the J end lost 2 bases, and 8 bases lay between the germline ends. CDR3 in amino acids: CASSQDPLTYEQYF. The DNA of the CDR3 is TGCGCCAGCAGCCAAGATCCCCTAACCTACGAGCAGTACTTC.